This is a list of T cell receptor beta chains from one sample in a study of post-analysis software for immune sequencing data. TCRdb redid the calling of the PCR reads with MiXCR, one entry per CDR3 protein. The sample has a few hundred thousand distinct CDR3 sequences; around 40% are singletons. The sample taken for sequencing was blood. The receptors stem from a girl aged 5 to 17 with multiple sclerosis. Each CDR3 is given with its conserved first and last residue. The D gene is left open where the match is weak. The size field is filled for only some rows; it gives once, few, many or a size class.

d_call clone_size j_call v_call cdr3_length cdr3_aa cdr3_nt
TRBD2 NA TRBJ2-1 TRBV7-9 13 CASSLGSGREQFF TGTGCCAGCAGCTTAGGTAGCGGGAGAGAGCAGTTCTTC
TRBD2 NA TRBJ2-3 TRBV7-3 22 CASSFSISGTSVIRSYTDTQYF TGTGCCAGCAGCTTCTCCATCTCCGGGACTAGCGTCATCCGATCTTACACAGATACGCAGTATTTT
NA NA TRBJ1-2 TRBV12-3/TRBV12-4 11 CAGGGGYGYTF TGTGCCGGCGGAGGAGGATATGGCTACACCTTC
TRBD2 few TRBJ2-4 TRBV20-1 14 CSASLAGVKNIQYF TGCAGTGCTAGCCTCGCGGGGGTCAAAAACATTCAGTACTTC
TRBD1 few TRBJ2-7 TRBV10-3 13 CAILPGQGYEQYF TGTGCCATCCTGCCGGGACAGGGCTACGAGCAGTACTTC
TRBD2 few TRBJ2-1 TRBV10-1 17 CASSERSSGRGGNEQFF TGCGCCAGCAGTGAACGATCTAGCGGGAGAGGAGGCAATGAGCAGTTCTTC
NA few TRBJ2-7 TRBV7-6 16 CASSPSTAVSSYEQYF TGTGCCAGCAGCCCATCGACGGCCGTTAGCTCCTACGAACAGTACTTC
TRBD1 few TRBJ1-1 TRBV5-1 15 CASTRTGGMNTEAFF TGCGCCAGCACCCGGACAGGGGGCATGAACACTGAAGCTTTCTTT
NA few TRBJ1-5 TRBV27 14 CASSFRWGNQPQHF TGTGCCAGCAGTTTTAGGTGGGGCAATCAGCCCCAGCATTTT
NA NA TRBJ2-1 TRBV20-1 16 CSARDQEGDRYNEQFF TGCAGTGCTAGAGATCAGGAGGGGGACCGGTACAATGAGCAGTTCTTC
NA NA TRBJ1-1 TRBV7-2 12 CASSLEAPEAFF TGTGCCAGCAGCTTAGAAGCCCCTGAAGCTTTCTTT
NA few TRBJ1-3 TRBV4-3 18 CASSQEDGRPFSGNTIYF TGCGCCAGCAGCCAAGAAGATGGCAGGCCTTTCTCTGGAAACACCATATATTTT
NA NA TRBJ1-5 TRBV28 12 CASSLYAQPQHF TGCGCCAGCAGTTTATATGCTCAGCCCCAGCATTTT
NA NA TRBJ2-1 TRBV20-1 11 CSAGTRNERFF TGCAGTGCCGGGACGCGGAATGAGCGGTTCTTC
TRBD1 few TRBJ1-4 TRBV7-8 16 CASSLGPGGLNEKLFF TGTGCCAGCAGCTTAGGTCCAGGGGGTTTAAATGAAAAACTGTTTTTT
TRBD1 few TRBJ1-5 TRBV20-1 14 CSAGTANSNQPQHF TGCAGTGCTGGGACAGCAAATAGCAATCAGCCCCAGCATTTT
NA few TRBJ1-4 TRBV28 12 CASTPGGFSVFF TGTGCCAGCACCCCCGGTGGGTTCTCGGTGTTTTTT
TRBD2 few TRBJ2-3 TRBV11-2 15 CASSFSGLHTDTQYF TGTGCCAGCAGCTTCTCGGGACTACACACAGATACGCAGTATTTT
TRBD2 NA TRBJ2-1 TRBV20-1 14 CSAPGLAGGYEQFF TGCAGTGCTCCTGGACTAGCGGGAGGCTATGAGCAGTTCTTC
NA NA TRBJ1-2 TRBV29-1 11 CSVTGNYGYTF TGCAGCGTCACAGGGAACTATGGCTACACCTTC
NA NA TRBJ2-1 TRBV5-1 15 CASSLDMAPLGEQFF TGCGCCAGCAGCTTGGATATGGCGCCCCTCGGTGAGCAGTTCTTC
NA few TRBJ2-7 TRBV10-3 14 CAISEYKGDYEQYF TGTGCCATCAGTGAGTATAAGGGCGACTACGAGCAGTACTTC
NA few TRBJ2-7 TRBV4-1 15 CASSQPGRNSYEQYF TGCGCCAGCAGCCAACCGGGACGGAATTCCTACGAGCAGTACTTC
NA few TRBJ1-1 TRBV3-1 12 CASSQGFSEAFF TGTGCCAGCAGCCAGGGGTTTAGTGAAGCTTTCTTT
TRBD1 NA TRBJ2-7 TRBV7-8 15 CASSTGQGARYEQYF TGTGCCAGCAGCACGGGACAGGGGGCGCGTTACGAGCAGTACTTC
NA NA TRBJ1-4 TRBV20-1 13 CSAKSVPNEKLFF TGCAGTGCTAAGTCGGTGCCTAATGAAAAACTGTTTTTT
NA NA TRBJ2-7 TRBV28 13 CASKGAPFYEQYF TGTGCCAGCAAAGGGGCACCCTTCTACGAGCAGTACTTC
TRBD1 NA TRBJ1-2 TRBV7-9 13 CASSLGQMSGYTF TGTGCCAGCAGCTTGGGACAGATGAGCGGTTACACCTTC
TRBD1 NA TRBJ1-5 TRBV12-3/TRBV12-4 14 CASSPGQGNQPQHF TGTGCCAGCAGTCCGGGACAGGGCAATCAGCCTCAGCATTTT
TRBD1 NA TRBJ2-5 TRBV28 15 CASSPYRGREETQYF TGTGCCAGCAGTCCATACAGGGGGCGAGAAGAGACCCAGTACTTC
NA NA TRBJ2-7 TRBV28 15 CARSFPSGVTYEQYF TGTGCCCGCAGTTTCCCCTCGGGCGTAACCTACGAGCAGTACTTC
TRBD1 few TRBJ2-7 TRBV28 14 CASSLDRETYEQYF TGTGCCAGCAGTTTGGACAGGGAGACCTACGAGCAGTACTTC
TRBD1 few TRBJ1-1 TRBV29-1 13 CSGGQGSGTEAFF TGCAGCGGGGGACAGGGATCGGGGACTGAAGCTTTCTTT
NA few TRBJ2-1 TRBV7-3 15 CASSLQTGRGNEQFF TGTGCCAGCAGCTTACAAACGGGCAGGGGAAATGAGCAGTTCTTC
NA NA TRBJ2-5 TRBV11-3 13 CASSSTAEETQYF TGTGCCAGCAGCTCGACGGCGGAAGAGACCCAGTACTTC
TRBD1 NA TRBJ1-5 TRBV14 18 CASSQVIRQGLLNQPQHF TGTGCCAGCAGCCAAGTAATAAGACAGGGGCTTCTCAATCAGCCCCAGCATTTT
NA few TRBJ2-1 TRBV20-1 13 CSAHRVLYNEQFF TGCAGTGCACACAGGGTTCTCTACAATGAGCAGTTCTTC